This TCR beta chain was profiled in a study of cytotoxic CD8 clonotypes in ibrutinib-treated CLL. Whole-study results and caveats: Increased clonality at ibrutinib response gave way to a return toward baseline at progression.

With respect to this clone: Its antigen is undetermined.

TCRdb's copy holds only in-frame clones and misses some; the assay was immunoSEQ multiplex PCR. The repertoire includes some 300,000 clones, 80% of them detected once, and about 6.3% sits in the top ten. CDR3 length equals 17 residues. The V gene end was trimmed by 0 bases and the J gene end by 4 bases; junction bases not matched to a gene: 10. The germline V gene has CDR1 SGHRS and CDR2 YFSETQ. The input for sequencing was PBMCs, taken before ibrutinib treatment. This clonotype was obtained from a human donor with chronic lymphocytic leukemia. The rearrangement uses TRBV5-1 and TRBJ2-1, with 7 positions matching TRBD2. DNA for the CDR3: TGCGCCAGCAGCTTGGCCCCAGGCGGGAGTTCGTACAATGAGCAGTTCTTC. It codes for CASSLAPGGSSYNEQFF.